The next 17 T cell receptor beta chains were all read from a single sample in a study of blood T cell repertoires in COVID-19. Profiled with immunoSEQ multiplex PCR; TCRdb holds only in-frame clones, not every one. This repertoire shows around 160,000 clones, around 87% found once; its top ten account for approximately 3.7%. Sequenced sample: PBMCs or T cells enriched from blood (not recorded which). The receptors derive from a woman aged 40 to 50 who had been exposed to COVID-19.

The chain employs TRBV28 and TRBJ2-1; 8 positions match TRBD2. The CDR3 is made up of 14 amino acids. CDR1 MDHEN and CDR2 SYDVKM come from the germline V gene. After removal of 3 bases from V and 4 bases from J, the junction contained 2 bases not matched to a gene. In DNA, the CDR3 is TGTGCCAGCAGTTTGGTAGCGGGATACAATGAGCAGTTCTTC. Translating it yields CASSLVAGYNEQFF.

This clone was observed a single time. The V and J genes are TRBV18 and TRBJ2-2; D is possibly TRBD2 (5 bases). The CDR3 loop spans 15 amino acids. Germline loops: CDR1 KGHSH, CDR2 LQKENI. V lost 4 bases, J lost 1 base, and 10 bases lay in between. As DNA, the CDR3 is TGTGCCAGCTCACTGACTACTCAGAACACCGGGGAGCTGTTTTTT. Amino acids: CASSLTTQNTGELFF.

The chain joins TRBV28 to TRBJ1-2; D is uncertain. V was trimmed by 2 bases and J by 3 bases, leaving 10 bases between them. The germline CDR1 and CDR2 sequences are MDHEN and SYDVKM. This CDR3 spans 14 amino acids. The CDR3 sequence is CASSLVQEHYGYTF. The CDR3 DNA reads as TGTGCCAGCAGTTTAGTTCAGGAACACTATGGCTACACCTTC.

The genes are TRBV7-9 and TRBJ2-2; the D gene is possibly TRBD2 (6 bases). There are 15 residues in the CDR3. Germline CDR1 and CDR2: SEHNR and FQNEAQ (reference sequence). V lost 6 bases and J lost 4, with 15 bases in between. As DNA, the CDR3 is TGTGCCAGCAGGTCCCGGACTAAGATCACCGGGGAGCTGTTTTTT. It encodes CASRSRTKITGELFF.

The chain links TRBV6-1 to TRBJ1-5; D remains ambiguous. Deletions cut 0 bases from V and 2 bases from J, with 11 bases between. Germline V gene lookup returns CDR1 MNHNS and CDR2 SASEGT. The CDR3 loop spans 16 amino acids. CDR3 protein: CASSEAPGVGNQPQHF. CDR3 bases: TGTGCCAGCAGTGAAGCTCCGGGTGTAGGCAATCAGCCCCAGCATTTT.

The V call is TRBV28, the J call TRBJ1-1; no firm D call. The V end was cut by 8 bases, the J end by 0 bases, with 16 bases between. Germline values: CDR1 MDHEN, CDR2 SYDVKM. The CDR3 has 15 residues. CDR3 bases: TGTGCCAGCGATGGAACGACAACCATGAACACTGAAGCTTTCTTT. Protein sequence: CASDGTTTMNTEAFF.

This chain connects TRBV12-5 to TRBJ1-2; maybe TRBD1 (5 bases). The V gene lost 5 bases and the J gene lost 6 bases, with 22 bases spanning the gap. The CDR3 is 16 amino acids. From germline, CDR1 is LGHNT and CDR2 FRNRAP. The CDR3 reads CASGLHDRLAPDGYTF. As DNA, the CDR3 is TGTGCTAGTGGTCTTCACGACAGACTCGCCCCGGATGGCTACACCTTC.

The chain is built from TRBV5-1 and TRBJ2-7; 7 bases match TRBD1. The V segment lost 0 bases and the J segment 4 bases; nucleotides outside the gene matches: 13. CDR1 and CDR2 from the germline V gene are SGHRS and YFSETQ. This CDR3 comprises 17 residues. The CDR3: CASSLATGAYGRYEQYF. The CDR3 region has the DNA TGCGCCAGCAGCTTGGCCACAGGGGCTTACGGACGATACGAGCAGTACTTC.

V is TRBV27 and J is TRBJ2-1, with TRBD2 matching 12 bases. The germline gives CDR1 MNHEY, CDR2 SMNVEV (reference sequence). The CDR3 covers 17 residues. Trimming took 0 bases from V and 11 from J; bases not matched to a gene: 11. CDR3 residues: CASSLSRGGLAGSQQFF. Here the CDR3 DNA reads TGTGCCAGCAGTTTATCGAGGGGGGGACTAGCGGGCTCCCAGCAGTTCTTC.

The rearrangement joins TRBV7-9 to TRBJ1-4; possibly TRBD1 for D (5 bases). V lost 5 bases and J 4 bases, leaving 14 bases between the germline ends. Germline V lookup: CDR1 SEHNR, CDR2 FQNEAQ (reference sequence). The length of the CDR3 is 15 residues. The DNA of the CDR3 is TGTGCCAGCAGCCCCGGCGGGGGAAGTAATGAAAAACTGTTTTTT. This sequence encodes CASSPGGGSNEKLFF.

The V and J genes are TRBV19 and TRBJ1-5, with D possibly TRBD1 on 5 matching bases. Trimming pared 0 bases from V and 8 bases from J, leaving 11 bases between. The CDR3 totals 14 residues. Germline CDR1 LNHDA, CDR2 SQIVND (reference sequence). Here the CDR3 DNA reads TGTGCCAGTAGTATAGAGGGTTGGGGGGAGCCCCAGCATTTT. Translated: CASSIEGWGEPQHF.

The chain links TRBV3-1 (or the pseudogene TRBV3-2) to TRBJ2-5, with D tentatively TRBD2 (7 bases). V lost 2 bases and J 5 bases, leaving 15 bases between the germline ends. The germline gives CDR1 LGHDT, CDR2 YNNKEL (reference sequence). This CDR3 spans 15 amino acids. CDR3 bases: TGTGCCAGCAGCCAATCCCGGGGGGCTCGGGAGACCCAGTACTTC. It translates to CASSQSRGARETQYF.

The chain has TRBV18 and TRBJ1-5; 7 positions match TRBD1. The CDR3 contains 15 residues. Germline V gene sequence: CDR1 KGHSH, CDR2 LQKENI. V was clipped by 4 bases and J by 7 bases; unmatched bases: 10. CDR3 bases: TGTGCCAGCTCACTCTCCTCCAGGGGGGAACAGCCCCAGCATTTT. Its protein product is CASSLSSRGEQPQHF.

In the case of this clone: The identical CDR3 is also encoded by other nucleotide sequences in the sample. The chain joins TRBV12-3 or TRBV12-4 to TRBJ1-2, with 7 bases fitting TRBD1. With 5 bases clipped from V and 4 bases from J, the junction kept 4 bases outside the gene matches. The CDR3 length is 13 residues. The CDR3, as DNA: TGTGCCAGCAGTCCTCGGGACAGCTATGGCTACACCTTC. It yields the protein CASSPRDSYGYTF.

In this sample, this clone turned up once. The CDR3 region is CASRQGASSNTGELFF. The CDR3 DNA reads as TGCGCCAGCAGACAGGGGGCGAGTTCGAACACCGGGGAGCTGTTTTTT. The chain combines TRBV4-3 with TRBJ2-2; 9 nucleotides line up with TRBD1. This CDR3 is built from 16 residues. Per germline, CDR1 LGHNA and CDR2 YSLEER. Unmatched junction bases numbered 5, after V lost 6 bases and J lost 0 bases.

The chain uses TRBV10-1 and TRBJ2-1; the match to TRBD1 covers 9 bases. Germline loops: CDR1 WNHNN, CDR2 SYGVQD (reference sequence). J was trimmed by 2 bases and V by 4 bases; bases with no gene match: 3. This CDR3 region has 15 residues. DNA of the CDR3: TGCGCCAGCAGTGCTGGACAGGGGCCCTACAATGAGCAGTTCTTC. It codes for CASSAGQGPYNEQFF.

This chain links TRBV6-1 with TRBJ2-2, with D unclear. Germline V gene lookup returns CDR1 MNHNS and CDR2 SASEGT. The CDR3 extends over 16 amino acids. V lost 2 bases and J 0 bases, leaving 10 bases between the germline ends. CDR3 sequence reads: CASSEPANANTGELFF. As DNA, the CDR3 is TGTGCCAGCAGTGAACCCGCTAACGCGAACACCGGGGAGCTGTTTTTT.